This TCR beta chain comes out of a study of blood T cells in healthy people across ages. Using a J-beta primer mix together with a sample-barcoded 5' primer, a second PCR was run for roughly 6 to 11 cycles. TCRdb analysed the 5' RACE reads with MiXCR anew, one entry per CDR3 protein. The table has roughly 800,000 distinct CDR3 sequences, over 45% seen once; the top ten hold about 20%. The germline gives CDR1 DFQATT, CDR2 SNEGSKA (reference sequence). The CDR3 extends over 14 amino acids. The V end was cut by 3 bases, the J end by 0 bases, with 12 bases between. This chain connects TRBV20-1 to TRBJ2-7; no reliable D call. The sample was blood. The receptor was isolated from a man aged 25 to 40 in good health. The CDR3 loop reads CSARGTLSSYEQYF. For the CDR3, the DNA is TGCAGTGCTAGGGGAACCCTCAGCTCCTACGAGCAGTACTTC.